The rows below give T cell receptor beta chains drawn from one sample of a study of T-cell reconstitution after alpha-beta-depleted transplantation in children. One entry per CDR3 protein, called by TCRdb with MiXCR from the PCR reads. Of about 980,000 distinct CDR3 sequences in the sample, roughly 29% were seen once. The starting material was PBMCs, mostly from graft donor cells, obtained 360 days after TCRalphabeta/CD19-depleted stem cell transplant. The receptors here all came from a boy younger than two who had a stem cell transplant for SCID, so the T cells may come from the graft donor. The CDR3 runs from the conserved cysteine through the conserved F or W. D genes are given only for firm matches. Clone size, where shown, is once, few, many, or a class for clones that have expanded.

d_call,j_call,clone_size,v_call,cdr3_aa,cdr3_nt
.,TRBJ2-1,few,TRBV5-1,CASSLSGVYNEQFF,TGCGCCAGCAGCTTGTCCGGGGTGTACAATGAGCAGTTCTTC
TRBD1,TRBJ2-1,.,TRBV5-1,CASSFTRQGGGEQFF,TGCGCCAGCAGCTTTACTAGACAGGGCGGAGGTGAGCAGTTCTTC
TRBD2,TRBJ2-3,.,TRBV12-3/TRBV12-4,CASTILLGLAGGDTQYF,TGTGCCAGCACCATTCTCCTGGGACTAGCGGGGGGAGATACGCAGTATTTT
.,TRBJ1-5,.,TRBV12-3/TRBV12-4,CASSLARGDRNQPQHF,TGTGCCAGCAGTTTAGCGAGGGGGGATCGCAATCAGCCCCAGCATTTT
.,TRBJ2-5,.,TRBV29-1,CSVDYSGQGETQYF,TGCAGCGTTGATTATAGTGGCCAGGGGGAGACCCAGTACTTC
.,TRBJ2-2,.,TRBV5-1,CGSSLKVGPNTGELFF,TGCGGCAGCAGCTTGAAAGTAGGGCCAAACACCGGGGAGCTGTTTTTT
.,TRBJ1-2,.,TRBV4-2,CASSQDLGGNYGYTF,TGTGCCAGCAGCCAAGATCTCGGCGGGAACTATGGCTACACCTTC
TRBD2,TRBJ2-4,.,TRBV11-2,CASSPTPSGGATKNIQYF,TGTGCCAGCAGCCCTACTCCCAGCGGGGGGGCCACCAAAAACATTCAGTACTTC
.,TRBJ2-7,few,TRBV10-2,CASQTRTASSYEQYF,TGCGCCAGCCAGACCCGAACAGCGAGCTCCTACGAGCAGTACTTC
.,TRBJ2-2,.,TRBV24-1,CATSAMRPWLFF,TGTGCCACCAGTGCCATGAGGCCGTGGCTGTTTTTT
TRBD2,TRBJ2-5,.,TRBV20-1,CSAGRTSGGVQETQYF,TGCAGTGCTGGAAGGACTAGCGGGGGGGTACAGGAGACCCAGTACTTC